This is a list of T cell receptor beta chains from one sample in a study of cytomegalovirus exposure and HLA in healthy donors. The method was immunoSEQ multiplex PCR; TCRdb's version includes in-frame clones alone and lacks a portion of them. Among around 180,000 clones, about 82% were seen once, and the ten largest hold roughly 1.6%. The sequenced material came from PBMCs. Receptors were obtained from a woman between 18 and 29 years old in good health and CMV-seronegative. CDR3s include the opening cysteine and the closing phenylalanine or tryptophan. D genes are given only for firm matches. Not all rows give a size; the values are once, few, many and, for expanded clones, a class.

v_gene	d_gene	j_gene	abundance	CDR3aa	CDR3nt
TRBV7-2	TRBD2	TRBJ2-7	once	CASSQWTSVAYEQYF	TGTGCCAGCAGTCAATGGACTAGCGTTGCCTACGAGCAGTACTTC
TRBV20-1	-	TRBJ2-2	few	CSAQGPGELFF	TGCAGTGCTCAGGGGCCCGGGGAGCTGTTTTTT
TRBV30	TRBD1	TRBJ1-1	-	CAWSVWDRGLFVSQKATEAFF	TGTGCCTGGAGTGTATGGGACAGGGGGCTTTTTGTCTCTCAAAAAGCCACTGAAGCTTTCTTT
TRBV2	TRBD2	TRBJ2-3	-	CASNRRGGITDTQYF	TGTGCCAGCAATCGACGCGGGGGGATAACAGATACGCAGTATTTT
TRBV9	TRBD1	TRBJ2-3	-	CASRRDRSTDTQYF	TGTGCCAGCAGGCGGGACAGGAGCACAGATACGCAGTATTTT
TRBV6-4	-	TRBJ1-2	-	CASSNVMGGYTF	TGTGCCAGTAGCAACGTTATGGGTGGCTACACCTTC
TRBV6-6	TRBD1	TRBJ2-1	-	CASSPRDRHGQEQFF	TGTGCCAGCAGCCCACGGGACAGGCACGGTCAGGAGCAGTTCTTC
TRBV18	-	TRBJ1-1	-	CASSPLSGNTEAFF	TGTGCCAGCTCACCACTGAGCGGGAACACTGAAGCTTTCTTT
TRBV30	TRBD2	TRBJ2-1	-	CAWSSQKSGSPYNEQFF	TGTGCCTGGAGTTCTCAGAAAAGCGGGAGTCCCTACAATGAGCAGTTCTTC
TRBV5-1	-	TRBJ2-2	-	CASSPPKHGGELFF	TGCGCCAGCAGCCCTCCCAAGCACGGCGGGGAGCTGTTTTTT
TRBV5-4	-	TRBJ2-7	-	CASSFRPGVSYEQYF	TGTGCCAGCAGCTTTAGGCCAGGGGTTTCCTACGAGCAGTACTTC
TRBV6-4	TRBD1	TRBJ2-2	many	CASSDQDRGLTGELFF	TGTGCCAGCAGTGATCAGGACAGGGGGCTCACCGGGGAGCTGTTTTTT
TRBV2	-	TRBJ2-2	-	CASSEEGGKNTGELFF	TGTGCCAGCAGTGAAGAGGGCGGGAAGAACACCGGGGAGCTGTTTTTT
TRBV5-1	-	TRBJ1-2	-	CASTSGDRPYGYTF	TGCGCCAGCACCTCGGGGGATCGACCCTATGGCTACACCTTC
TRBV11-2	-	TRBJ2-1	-	CASSPPEGPSRQFF	TGTGCCAGCAGCCCCCCGGAGGGCCCTTCTCGGCAGTTCTTC
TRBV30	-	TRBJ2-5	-	CAWSVRVGVGETQYF	TGTGCCTGGAGTGTACGGGTAGGGGTCGGGGAGACCCAGTACTTC
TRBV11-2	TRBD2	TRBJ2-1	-	CASRIAGVGWNEQFF	TGTGCCAGCAGGATAGCGGGGGTTGGATGGAATGAGCAGTTCTTC
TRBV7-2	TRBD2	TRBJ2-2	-	CASSRHQLAGAGTGELFF	TGTGCCAGCAGCCGACACCAACTAGCGGGAGCGGGAACCGGGGAGCTGTTTTTT
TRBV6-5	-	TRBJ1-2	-	CASSYFYQDNYGYTF	TGTGCCAGCAGTTACTTCTATCAGGATAACTATGGCTACACCTTC
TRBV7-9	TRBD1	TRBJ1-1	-	CASSFRTGGISDTEAFF	TGTGCCAGCAGCTTTAGGACAGGGGGCATTTCAGACACTGAAGCTTTCTTT
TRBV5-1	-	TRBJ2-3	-	CASSIRTVDTDTQYF	TGCGCCAGCAGCATACGGACAGTAGATACAGATACGCAGTATTTT
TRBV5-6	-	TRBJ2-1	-	CASSVQRTNEQFF	TGTGCCAGCAGCGTACAAAGAACCAATGAGCAGTTCTTC
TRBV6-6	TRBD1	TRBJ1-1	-	CASSRGQGNTEAFF	TGTGCCAGCAGCCGGGGACAGGGGAACACTGAAGCTTTCTTT
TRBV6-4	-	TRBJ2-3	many	CASRRRGNTQYF	TGTGCCAGCAGGCGCAGGGGAAATACGCAGTATTTT
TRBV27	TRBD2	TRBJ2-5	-	CASSLFLAGVETQYF	TGTGCCAGCAGTTTATTTCTAGCGGGGGTTGAGACCCAGTACTTC
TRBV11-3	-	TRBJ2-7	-	CASSSTNRGGLSEQYF	TGTGCCAGCAGCTCAACTAACAGGGGGGGATTGAGCGAGCAGTACTTC
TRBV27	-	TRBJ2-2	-	CASSSTRKFSTGELFF	TGTGCCAGCAGTTCCACGAGAAAGTTTAGTACCGGGGAGCTGTTTTTT
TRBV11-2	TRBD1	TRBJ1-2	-	CASSPSTGVYGYTF	TGTGCCAGCAGCCCCTCGACAGGGGTCTATGGCTACACCTTC
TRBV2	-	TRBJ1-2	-	CASSTEGYGYTF	TGTGCCTCCTCGACCGAGGGCTATGGCTACACCTTC
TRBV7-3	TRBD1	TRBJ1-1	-	CASSSTGGTTEAFF	TGTGCCAGCAGCTCGACAGGGGGAACCACTGAAGCTTTCTTT
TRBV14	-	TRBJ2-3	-	CASSHTRAGGGTDTQYF	TGTGCCAGCAGCCATACCCGGGCAGGAGGTGGCACAGATACGCAGTATTTT
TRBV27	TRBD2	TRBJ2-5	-	CASSRLAGGLQETQYF	TGTGCCAGCAGTCGACTAGCGGGGGGACTCCAAGAGACCCAGTACTTC
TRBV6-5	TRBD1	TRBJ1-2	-	CASTATGTGGRGYTF	TGTGCCAGCACCGCAACCGGGACAGGGGGCCGGGGCTACACCTTC
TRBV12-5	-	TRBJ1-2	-	CAMSDGTNYGYTF	TGTGCTATGAGCGACGGCACTAACTATGGCTACACCTTC
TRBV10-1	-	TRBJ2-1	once	CASQLDIYNEQFF	TGCGCCAGCCAACTGGACATTTACAATGAGCAGTTCTTC
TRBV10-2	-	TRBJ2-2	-	CASSESSQAELFF	TGCGCCAGCAGTGAGTCGAGTCAGGCGGAGCTGTTTTTT
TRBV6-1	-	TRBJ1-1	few	CATRTGTGTEAFF	TGTGCCACACGAACAGGGACGGGTACTGAAGCTTTCTTT
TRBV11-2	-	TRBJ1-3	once	CASSPFSGNTIYF	TGTGCCAGCAGCCCTTTCTCTGGAAACACCATATATTTT
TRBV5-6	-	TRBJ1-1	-	CASSLNPLTGEAFF	TGTGCCAGCAGCTTAAACCCCCTAACTGGTGAAGCTTTCTTT
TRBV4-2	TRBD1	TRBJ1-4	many	CASSQGGGQGNEKLFF	TGTGCCAGCAGCCAAGGAGGGGGACAGGGTAATGAAAAACTGTTTTTT
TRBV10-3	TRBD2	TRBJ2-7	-	CAIKSLGTSVYEQYF	TGTGCCATCAAATCCTTAGGGACTAGCGTCTACGAGCAGTACTTC
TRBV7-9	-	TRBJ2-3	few	CASAAFSYTTDTQYF	TGTGCCAGCGCGGCCTTCTCCTACACCACAGATACGCAGTATTTT
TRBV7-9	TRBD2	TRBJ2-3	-	CASSLAGLAGGTDTQYF	TGTGCCAGCAGCTTAGCTGGGCTAGCGGGGGGCACAGATACGCAGTATTTT
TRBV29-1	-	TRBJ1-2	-	CSVEPGTIYGYTF	TGCAGCGTTGAACCCGGGACAATCTATGGCTACACCTTC
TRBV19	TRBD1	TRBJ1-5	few	CASSNGTGSPNQPQHF	TGTGCCAGTAGTAATGGGACAGGGTCCCCCAATCAGCCCCAGCATTTT
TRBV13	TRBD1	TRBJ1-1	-	CASSSRHDRGKNTEAFF	TGTGCCAGCAGCTCCCGACACGACAGGGGTAAAAACACTGAAGCTTTCTTT
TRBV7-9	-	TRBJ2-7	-	CASSRMTGSYEQYF	TGTGCCAGCAGCCGCATGACAGGCTCCTACGAGCAGTACTTC
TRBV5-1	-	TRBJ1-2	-	CASSLGGNYGYTF	TGCGCCAGCAGCCTAGGGGGTAACTATGGCTACACCTTC
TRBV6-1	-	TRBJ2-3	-	CASKVGAYTDTQYF	TGTGCCAGCAAGGTGGGAGCATACACAGATACGCAGTATTTT
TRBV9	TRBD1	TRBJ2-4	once	CASSARTGENIQYF	TGTGCCAGCAGCGCCCGGACAGGGGAAAACATTCAGTACTTC